Sequencing of this T cell receptor (beta chain) was carried out in a study of beta chain features in type 1 diabetes. For the study at large: Sorted cells from all samples, numbering 95 million to 140 million, were examined. Regarding the study as a whole: Shorter TCRB CDR3s, moderately but significantly so, were found in Type 1 diabetes patients in all four CD4+ subsets.

In the case of this clone: The antigen remains undetermined.

Germline loops: CDR1 SGHTA, CDR2 FQGNSA. Trimming cost V 1 base and J 2 bases, with 7 bases left between them. The CDR3 spans 14 residues. Each sorted population was over 95% pure. Expressed TCRB transcripts were sequenced, since all the RNA that had been isolated was reverse transcribed. The assay was immunoSEQ multiplex PCR, and TCRdb's table has in-frame clones only and misses some. The sample has roughly 300,000 clones; approximately 9.9% are singletons. The specimen sequenced was central memory CD4+ T cells from blood. This rearrangement joins TRBV7-2 to TRBJ2-3; no clear D gene. The receptor was isolated from a man aged 25 to 40 with type 1 diabetes. The DNA for the CDR3 is TGTGCCAGCAGCTTAGTCCAGGTCACAGATACGCAGTATTTT. Protein: CASSLVQVTDTQYF.